This T cell receptor beta chain was identified in a study of blood T cells in healthy people across ages (dated by TCRdb to the mid-2010s). In the study overall: In model experiments, template switching captured roughly one uniquely barcoded TCR beta cDNA molecule for every two T cells. Using deep sequencing normalized with unique cDNA molecular identifiers, the study measured how TCR beta repertoire diversity changes with age. Donors were grouped into four age groups: young (average 16 years), middle-aged (39), aged (around 60) and long-lived (about 89). Two additional independent replicas of 1 million unique cDNA reads from the same blood draw were analyzed for two donors (one aged 18 to 30 and one aged 80 or older). The investigation overall reported the following: Estimates of total diversity from one million sequenced T cells were regarded as lower bounds and underestimates. Compared with the aged group, the long-lived group had more naive CD4+ T cells, fewer expanded clones and increased TCR diversity, suggesting age selection. Because profiling used bulk unsorted PBMCs, naive and antigen-experienced compartments could not be compared conclusively. As age increased, observed TCR beta diversity per million T cells dropped in a roughly linear way, and a significant reduction was already evident by age about 36. Because donor CMV infection status was unknown, age-related changes in expanded clonotypes were potentially confounded. There was a strong correlation between observed TCR beta diversity and the percentage of naive T cells measured by flow cytometry.

Donors were 39 systemically healthy Caucasian individuals from Russia aged roughly 6 to 95 years. Each donor gave ten milliliters of peripheral blood, collected into EDTA-treated Vacutainer tubes. Ficoll-Paque density-gradient centrifugation was used to isolate PBMCs, with at least 6.5 million per sample. Trizol reagent was used to extract total RNA from the PBMCs, yielding at least 5 micrograms per sample. The percentages of naive CD45RAhigh/CD27high T cells were determined by flow cytometry on a PBMC aliquot from every donor. Receptors were amplified or captured by 5' RACE. The sample was run on an Illumina HiSeq 2500. A second roughly 6 to 12 cycle PCR used a sample-barcoded 5' primer and a J-beta primer mix. A unique molecular identifier was introduced onto each TCR beta cDNA molecule by a template-switch 5' adaptor carrying 12 random nucleotides. At least 2.5 million CDR3-containing paired-end reads were obtained from each sample. First-strand cDNA was synthesized from all RNA with the Mint cDNA synthesis kit, primed by a TRBC-specific oligonucleotide. All cDNA was treated with uracil-DNA glycosylase and then went through a first 18-cycle PCR with the universal primers M1SS and BC2_uni_R. Regarding the original processing steps: For normalization, 1 million high-quality reads, each with a distinct molecular identifier, were randomly selected from each sample. Reads with shared molecular identifiers were discarded instead of being binned into consensus sequences. CDR3 identification, clonotype clustering and error correction used MiTCR with a Q25 quality threshold and the strictest error-elimination algorithm. A nonparametric unseen species model using Euler transformation provided a lower-bound estimate of total TCR beta diversity. The raw public data were reprocessed by TCRdb itself: fastp quality trimming at Q25, MiXCR clonotype calling, in-frame beta chains only. Records with the same CDR3 protein are collapsed into one entry carrying the most frequent genes and DNA. The V and J calls come from TCRdb's annotation, not from the publication. Present in this sample are more than 650,000 distinct CDR3 sequences, more than 25% of which were seen just once. The ten largest clonotypes hold 2.5% to 3.5% of the sample.

This clonotype was counted only a few times. Its antigen specificity is not known. No qualities accompany the bases; no much larger clone lies one base away. Counted from cysteine to phenylalanine, this CDR3 has 11 amino acids. Left in the record is the CDR3 DNA by itself, 33 bases read in frame from the first base. The germline V gene (reference sequence) specifies LNHDA as CDR1 and SQIVND as CDR2. The trim is 7 bases for V and 5 bases for J, with a gap of 6 bases between the germline ends. These sequences were also reported in another study, on T cells of mothers and their children. From the second report: Nine systemically healthy Caucasian individuals served as donors, namely three mothers together with their six children. cDNA synthesis used all of the extracted RNA, with approximately 1.4 ug of RNA in each 15 ul reaction. In the second PCR, the M1S primer added sample barcodes and 2-4 random nucleotides. Over 8.5 million TCR beta CDR3 reads were obtained for each mother, and around 2.7 million reads were obtained for each child. Thymic selection shapes the output of TCR recombination in a similar way in related and unrelated pairs, and inherited differences have a minor effect. Normalized repertoire overlap in related mother-child pairs was always slightly higher than in unrelated mother-child pairs, but the difference was never significant. No persistent microchimeric T cell clones were detected, at a sensitivity of about 100 clones per million clonotypes. Deep NGS was used in the study to compare the TCR beta repertoires of mothers and children and to look for features that separate related mother-child pairs from unrelated individuals. The mean age was 40 +/- 4 years for the mothers and approximately 11 +/- 4 years for the children. After adapter ligation was performed with NEBNext reagents, the libraries were sequenced on an Illumina HiSeq 2000 with 100+100 nt paired-end reads. To avoid cross-contamination, the mother libraries and the child libraries were prepared a month apart and sequenced in separate runs. Each donor had between about 450,000 and 2,100,000 distinct TCR beta clonotypes identified. Naive TCR beta clonotypes were estimated from low-frequency clonotypes matched to each donor's FACS-determined naive share, without sorting.

This sequence originates from a boy aged 10-17 years in good health. The sample consisted of blood. The receptor chain draws on TRBV19 and TRBJ2-1; confidence is insufficient to name the D gene. At the DNA level, the sequence is TGTGCCAGTACGGTCAACAATGAGCAGTTCTTC. Translated, this is CASTVNNEQFF.